This T cell receptor beta chain was recorded in a study of read filtering for tumor transcriptome and immune sequencing. About the study: Patients were 16 to 20 male and around 13 female, mean age about 65 years, range roughly 47 to 85. Findings and limits, study-wide: The sorted CD138-negative fraction was a mixed bone marrow immune population, not purified T cells.

The library was built from 400 ng RNA with molecular barcoded adaptors for alpha/delta and beta/gamma chains. MiXCR, run by TCRdb on the reads, gives a single entry per CDR3 protein. This table has about 27,000 distinct CDR3 sequences, over 13% appearing once. This clonotype was recorded many times. The target antigen is unknown. At the time of active disease, bone marrow was collected from every patient. The germline V and J ends were trimmed by 4 bases and 6 bases, with 11 bases remaining between them. CDR3 size: 13 residues. Germline V gives CDR1 SGHRS, CDR2 YFSETQ. V gene TRBV5-1 combines with J gene TRBJ2-1; D is ambiguous. The receptor was derived from a donor aged 40 or over with multiple myeloma. The specimen was a population of CD138-negative cells sorted from bone marrow. In DNA form, the CDR3 reads TGCGCCAGCAGCCCTCAAGGTCGCAATGAGCAGTTCTTC. Protein: CASSPQGRNEQFF.